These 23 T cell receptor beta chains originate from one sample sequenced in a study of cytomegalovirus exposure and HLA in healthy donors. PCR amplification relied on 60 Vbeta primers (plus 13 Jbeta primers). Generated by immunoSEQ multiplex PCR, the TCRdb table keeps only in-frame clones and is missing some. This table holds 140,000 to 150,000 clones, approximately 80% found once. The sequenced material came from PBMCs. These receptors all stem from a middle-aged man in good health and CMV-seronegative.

DNA for the CDR3: TGTGCCAGCAGTTTCCCCAGGGGAACGTTTGGCACTGAAGCTTTCTTT. It yields the protein CASSFPRGTFGTEAFF. The V and J genes are TRBV6-6 and TRBJ1-1, with D possibly being TRBD1 (6 bases). Per the germline V gene, CDR1 is MNHNY and CDR2 is SVGAGI (reference sequence). This CDR3 is built from 16 residues. Trimming removed 4 bases at V and 4 bases at J, with 19 bases between.

CDR3 DNA: TGCGCCGTCAGGGGCGCTAGTCCTTCTAGCACAGATACGCAGTATTTT. Protein sequence: CAVRGASPSSTDTQYF. The genes are TRBV10-2 and TRBJ2-3, with D perhaps matching TRBD1 (6 bases). The CDR3 contains 16 residues. CDR1 and CDR2 (germline): WSHSY, SAAADI. V lost 11 bases and J lost 0, with 21 bases in between.

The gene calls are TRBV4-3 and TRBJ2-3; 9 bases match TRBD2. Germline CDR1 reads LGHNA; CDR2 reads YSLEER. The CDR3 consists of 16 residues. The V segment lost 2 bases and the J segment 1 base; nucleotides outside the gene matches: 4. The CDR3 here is CASSQYVAGGTDTQYF. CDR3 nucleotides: TGCGCCAGCAGCCAATACGTAGCGGGGGGCACAGATACGCAGTATTTT.

In DNA form, the CDR3 reads TGCGCCAGCAGTGTGGGGAGGCAGGGCCTCAATCAGCCCCAGCATTTT. Translated, it gives CASSVGRQGLNQPQHF. This sequence joins TRBV10-1 and TRBJ1-5, with D possibly being TRBD1 (5 bases). V was trimmed by 4 bases and J by 3 bases, leaving 16 bases between them. The CDR3 runs to 16 residues. The germline V gene encodes CDR1 WNHNN and CDR2 SYGVQD (reference sequence).

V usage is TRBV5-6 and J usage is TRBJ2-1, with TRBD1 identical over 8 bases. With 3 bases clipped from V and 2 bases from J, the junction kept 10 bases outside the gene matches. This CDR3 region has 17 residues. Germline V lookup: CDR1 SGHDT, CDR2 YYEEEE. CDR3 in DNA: TGTGCCAGCAGCTCATTGGACAGGGCGGTAACCTACAATGAGCAGTTCTTC. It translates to CASSSLDRAVTYNEQFF.

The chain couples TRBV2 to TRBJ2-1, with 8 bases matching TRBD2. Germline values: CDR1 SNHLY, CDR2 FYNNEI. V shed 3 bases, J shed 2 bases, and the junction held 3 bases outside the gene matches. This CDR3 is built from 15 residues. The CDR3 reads CASSDVAGPYNEQFF. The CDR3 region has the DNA TGTGCCAGCAGTGATGTAGCGGGACCCTACAATGAGCAGTTCTTC. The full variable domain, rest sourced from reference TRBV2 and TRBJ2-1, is EPEVTQTPSHQVTQMGQEVILRCVPISNHLYFYWYRQILGQKVEFLVSFYNNEISEKSEIFDDQFSVERPDGSNFTLKIRSTKLEDSAMYFCASSDVAGPYNEQFFGPGTRLTVL.

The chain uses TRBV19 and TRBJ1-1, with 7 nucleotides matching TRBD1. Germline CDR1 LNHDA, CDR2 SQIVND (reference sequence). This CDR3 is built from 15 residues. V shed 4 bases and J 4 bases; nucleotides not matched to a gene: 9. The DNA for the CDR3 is TGTGCCAGTAGTAATGCGAGGGGGCAAAGCACTGAAGCTTTCTTT. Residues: CASSNARGQSTEAFF.

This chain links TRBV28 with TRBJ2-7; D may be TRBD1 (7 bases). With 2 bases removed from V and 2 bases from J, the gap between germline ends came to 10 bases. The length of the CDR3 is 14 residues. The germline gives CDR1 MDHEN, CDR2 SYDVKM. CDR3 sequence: CASSLQGGTYEQYF. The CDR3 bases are TGTGCCAGCAGTTTACAGGGGGGTACCTACGAGCAGTACTTC.

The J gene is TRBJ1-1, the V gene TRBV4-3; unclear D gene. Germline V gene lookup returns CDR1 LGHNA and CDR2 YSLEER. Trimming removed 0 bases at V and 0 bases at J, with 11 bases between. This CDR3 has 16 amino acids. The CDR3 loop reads CASSQERGGMNTEAFF. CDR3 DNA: TGCGCCAGCAGCCAAGAAAGAGGCGGAATGAACACTGAAGCTTTCTTT.

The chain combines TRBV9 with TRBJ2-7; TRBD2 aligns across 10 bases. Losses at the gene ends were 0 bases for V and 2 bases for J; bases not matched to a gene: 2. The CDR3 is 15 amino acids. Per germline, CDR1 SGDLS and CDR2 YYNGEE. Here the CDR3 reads CASSVATSGTYEQYF. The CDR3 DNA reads TGTGCCAGCAGCGTAGCTACTAGCGGGACCTACGAGCAGTACTTC.

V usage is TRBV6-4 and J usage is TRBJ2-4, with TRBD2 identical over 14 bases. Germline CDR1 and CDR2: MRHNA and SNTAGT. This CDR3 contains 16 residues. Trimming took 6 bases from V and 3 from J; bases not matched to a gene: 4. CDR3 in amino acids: CASRDGTSGGKNIQYF. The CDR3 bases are TGTGCCAGCAGGGATGGGACTAGCGGGGGCAAAAACATTCAGTACTTC.

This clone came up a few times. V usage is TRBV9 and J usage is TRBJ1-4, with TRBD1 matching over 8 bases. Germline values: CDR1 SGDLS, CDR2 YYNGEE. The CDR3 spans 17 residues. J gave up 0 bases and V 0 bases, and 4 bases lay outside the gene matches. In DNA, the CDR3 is TGTGCCAGCAGCGTAGCTGCGACAGGGGCAACTAATGAAAAACTGTTTTTT. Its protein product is CASSVAATGATNEKLFF.

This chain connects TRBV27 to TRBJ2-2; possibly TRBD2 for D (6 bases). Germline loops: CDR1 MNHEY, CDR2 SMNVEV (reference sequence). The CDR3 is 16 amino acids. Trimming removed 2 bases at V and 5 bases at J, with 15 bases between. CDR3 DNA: TGTGCCAGCAGTTTACTAGGGACGGAGGGGACCGGGGAGCTGTTTTTT. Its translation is CASSLLGTEGTGELFF.

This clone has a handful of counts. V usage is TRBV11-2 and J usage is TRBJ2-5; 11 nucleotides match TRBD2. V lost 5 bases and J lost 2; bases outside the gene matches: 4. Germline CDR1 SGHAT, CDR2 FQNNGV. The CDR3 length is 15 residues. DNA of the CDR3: TGTGCCAGCAGCGCGACTAGCGGGATTCAAGAGACCCAGTACTTC. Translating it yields CASSATSGIQETQYF.

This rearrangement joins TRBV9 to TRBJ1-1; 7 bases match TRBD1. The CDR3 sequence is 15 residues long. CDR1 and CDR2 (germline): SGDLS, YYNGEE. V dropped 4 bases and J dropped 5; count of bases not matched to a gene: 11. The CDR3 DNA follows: TGTGCCAGCAGCCCCCAGGGCAGGGGGTCGACTGAAGCTTTCTTT. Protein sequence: CASSPQGRGSTEAFF.

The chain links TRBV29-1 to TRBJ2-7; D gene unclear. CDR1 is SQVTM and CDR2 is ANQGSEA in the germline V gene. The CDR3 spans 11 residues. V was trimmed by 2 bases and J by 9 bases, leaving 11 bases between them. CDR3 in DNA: TGCAGCGTTGAAACTTCGTTATGGCAGTACTTC. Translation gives CSVETSLWQYF.

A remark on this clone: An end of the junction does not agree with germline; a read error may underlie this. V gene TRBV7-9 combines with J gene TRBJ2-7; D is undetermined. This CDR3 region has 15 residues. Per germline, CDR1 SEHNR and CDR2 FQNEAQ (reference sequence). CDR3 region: CSSSFGRVDSLKQYF. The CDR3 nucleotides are TGTTCCAGCAGCTTCGGTCGGGTCGATTCGCTCAAGCAGTACTTC.

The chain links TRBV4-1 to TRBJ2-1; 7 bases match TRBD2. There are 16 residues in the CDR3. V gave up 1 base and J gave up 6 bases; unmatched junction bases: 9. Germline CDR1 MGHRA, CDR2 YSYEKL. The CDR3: CASSQGEGLEFNEQFF. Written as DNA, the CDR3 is TGCGCCAGCAGCCAAGGAGAAGGACTAGAATTCAATGAGCAGTTCTTC.

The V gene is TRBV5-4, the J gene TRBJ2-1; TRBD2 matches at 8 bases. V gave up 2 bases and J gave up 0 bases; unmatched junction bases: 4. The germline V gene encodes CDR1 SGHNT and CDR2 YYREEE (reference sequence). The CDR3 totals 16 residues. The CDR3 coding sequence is TGTGCCAGCAGCTTAACGGGAGGGCCCTCCTACAATGAGCAGTTCTTC. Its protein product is CASSLTGGPSYNEQFF.

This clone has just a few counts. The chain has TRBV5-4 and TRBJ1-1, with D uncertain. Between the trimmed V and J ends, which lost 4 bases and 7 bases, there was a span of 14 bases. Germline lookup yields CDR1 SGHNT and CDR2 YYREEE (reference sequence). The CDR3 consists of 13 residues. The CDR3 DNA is TGTGCCAGCAGCCCGCCGAGGGTGCTTGAAGCTTTCTTT. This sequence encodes CASSPPRVLEAFF. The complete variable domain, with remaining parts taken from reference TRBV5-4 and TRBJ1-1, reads ETGVTQSPTHLIKTRGQQVTLRCSSQSGHNTVSWYQQALGQGPQFIFQYYREEENGRGNFPPRFSGLQFPNYSSELNVNALELDDSALYLCASSPPRVLEAFFGQGTRLTVV.

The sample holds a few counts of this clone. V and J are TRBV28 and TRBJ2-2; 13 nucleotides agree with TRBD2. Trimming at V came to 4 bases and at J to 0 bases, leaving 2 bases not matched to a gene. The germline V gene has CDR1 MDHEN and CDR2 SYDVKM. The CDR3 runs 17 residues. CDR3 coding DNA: TGTGCCAGCAGTTGGACTAGCGGGGGCTCGAACACCGGGGAGCTGTTTTTT. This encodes CASSWTSGGSNTGELFF.

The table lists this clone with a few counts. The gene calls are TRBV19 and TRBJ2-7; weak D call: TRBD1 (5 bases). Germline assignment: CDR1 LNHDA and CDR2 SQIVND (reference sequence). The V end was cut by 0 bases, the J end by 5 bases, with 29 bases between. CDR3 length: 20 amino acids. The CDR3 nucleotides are TGTGCCAGTAGTATAGATTTTTCTCTTGATCCGTGGCCGCTCAGGGACGAGCAGTACTTC. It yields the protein CASSIDFSLDPWPLRDEQYF.

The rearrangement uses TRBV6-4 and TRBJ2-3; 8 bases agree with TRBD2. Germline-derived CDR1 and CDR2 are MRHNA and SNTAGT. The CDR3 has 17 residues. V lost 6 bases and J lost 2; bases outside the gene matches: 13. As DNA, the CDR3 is TGTGCCAGCAGGAGGGTCTTAGCGGGATTTACCACAGATACGCAGTATTTT. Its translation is CASRRVLAGFTTDTQYF.